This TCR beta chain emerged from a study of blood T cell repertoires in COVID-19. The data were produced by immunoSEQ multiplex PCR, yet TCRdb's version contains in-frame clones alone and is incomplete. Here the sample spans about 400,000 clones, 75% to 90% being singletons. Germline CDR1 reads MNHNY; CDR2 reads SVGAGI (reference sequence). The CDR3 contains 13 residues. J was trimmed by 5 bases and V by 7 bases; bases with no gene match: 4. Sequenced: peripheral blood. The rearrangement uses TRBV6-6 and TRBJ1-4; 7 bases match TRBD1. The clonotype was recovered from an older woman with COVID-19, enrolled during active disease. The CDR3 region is CASIRDRNEKLFF. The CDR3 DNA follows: TGTGCCAGCATCCGGGACAGAAATGAAAAACTGTTTTTT.